These T cell receptor beta chains were read from a single sample in a study of T cells in Graves' hyperthyroidism and ophthalmopathy. TCRdb fed the multiplex PCR reads into MiXCR, producing one record per CDR3 protein. This table holds 600,000 to 650,000 distinct CDR3 sequences, roughly 17% found once. Sequencing was performed on blood. These receptors originate from a woman in her 30s with Graves' hyperthyroidism. The CDR3 runs from the conserved cysteine through the conserved F or W. Each record gives: clone size, J gene, D gene, CDR3 length, V gene, CDR3 protein, CDR3 DNA. A D gene is named only where the DNA matches it firmly. Some rows mark clone size as missing; the rest say once, few, many or name a class of expanded clone.

>many|TRBJ1-1|TRBD1|15|TRBV5-1
CASSPQQGVSTEAFF
TGCGCCAGCAGCCCGCAACAGGGGGTGTCCACTGAAGCTTTCTTT
>few|TRBJ2-7|.|13|TRBV19
CASKSSGVHEQYF
TGTGCCAGTAAATCGTCCGGGGTCCACGAGCAGTACTTC
>many|TRBJ2-7|TRBD2|15|TRBV20-1
CSARDTSGTSYEQYF
TGCAGTGCTAGAGATACTAGCGGGACATCCTACGAGCAGTACTTC
>.|TRBJ1-5|.|14|TRBV4-1
CASSQGDRRPPQHF
TGCGCCAGCAGCCAAGGCGACAGAAGACCGCCCCAGCATTTT
>.|TRBJ2-3|TRBD2|14|TRBV2
CASTSGSGADTQYF
TGTGCCAGTACTAGCGGGAGCGGGGCAGATACGCAGTATTTT
>few|TRBJ2-7|.|12|TRBV14
CASSQVRGKQYF
TGTGCCAGCAGCCAAGTCAGGGGTAAGCAGTACTTC
>many|TRBJ1-6|TRBD1|15|TRBV28
CASRARGQLNSPLHF
TGTGCCAGCAGGGCCAGGGGACAGTTAAATTCACCCCTCCACTTT
>many|TRBJ2-2|.|11|TRBV12-3/TRBV12-4
CASEGTGELFF
TGTGCCAGTGAGGGCACCGGGGAGCTGTTTTTT
>many|TRBJ2-7|TRBD1|12|TRBV5-1
CASSGDRVRQYF
TGCGCCAGCAGCGGGGACAGGGTTAGGCAGTACTTC
>few|TRBJ2-2|.|16|TRBV27
CASNPRGSMNTGELFF
TGTGCCAGCAACCCACGGGGGAGTATGAACACCGGGGAGCTGTTTTTT
>many|TRBJ1-5|.|13|TRBV20-1
CSARVRVSQPQHF
TGCAGTGCTAGAGTGAGAGTGAGTCAGCCCCAGCATTTT
>few|TRBJ2-2|.|12|TRBV29-1
CSVELGGGELFF
TGCAGCGTTGAACTAGGGGGCGGGGAGCTGTTTTTT
>many|TRBJ2-3|.|17|TRBV6-1
CASTPGEGVGGTDTQYF
TGTGCCAGCACCCCCGGGGAGGGGGTTGGCGGCACAGATACGCAGTATTTT
>many|TRBJ2-5|.|12|TRBV2
CASSGAGQLLYF
TGTGCCAGCAGTGGCGCTGGACAGCTATTATACTTC
>many|TRBJ2-1|TRBD2|15|TRBV12-5
CASGVSGISYNEQFF
TGTGCTAGTGGTGTTAGCGGGATAAGCTACAATGAGCAGTTCTTC
>many|TRBJ2-2|.|14|TRBV3-1
CASSLLNPTGELFF
TGTGCCAGCAGCCTACTAAACCCCACCGGGGAGCTGTTTTTT
>many|TRBJ2-3|TRBD2|12|TRBV2
CASGLVTDTQYF
TGTGCCAGTGGACTAGTCACAGATACGCAGTATTTT
>many|TRBJ2-3|TRBD2|14|TRBV29-1
CSVGVAGGRDTQYF
TGCAGCGTTGGTGTTGCGGGAGGTAGAGATACGCAGTATTTT
>.|TRBJ2-2|.|19|TRBV4-2
CASSQRSGGTGTNTGELFF
TGTGCCAGCAGCCAACGTTCGGGAGGGACAGGTACTAACACCGGGGAGCTGTTTTTT
>many|TRBJ2-2|.|13|TRBV6-1
CASRPSLAGELFF
TGTGCCAGCAGGCCTTCCCTGGCCGGGGAGCTGTTTTTT
>few|TRBJ2-1|.|15|TRBV6-4
CASSADGSFSNEQFF
TGTGCCAGCAGTGCCGACGGTTCGTTTTCCAATGAGCAGTTCTTC
>many|TRBJ2-1|.|10|TRBV28
CASSFREQFF
TGTGCCAGCAGTTTCCGGGAGCAGTTCTTC
>.|TRBJ2-2|.|15|TRBV5-1
CASSPGRPNTGELFF
TGCGCCAGCAGTCCCGGGAGACCGAACACCGGGGAGCTGTTTTTT
>many|TRBJ1-5|.|15|TRBV7-8
CASSPRDTGNQPQHF
TGTGCCAGCAGCCCCCGGGACACCGGCAATCAGCCCCAGCATTTT
>.|TRBJ2-1|TRBD2|13|TRBV11-1
CASKDYSSGITIF
TGTGCCAGCAAGGATTATTCTAGCGGGATCACAATCTTC
>many|TRBJ1-1|TRBD1|14|TRBV7-2
CASSLDQGASEAFF
TGTGCCAGCAGCTTAGATCAGGGGGCATCTGAAGCTTTCTTT
>.|TRBJ2-3|.|14|TRBV19
CASKSLSSTDTQYF
TGTGCCAGTAAGAGCCTTTCTAGCACAGATACGCAGTATTTT
>few|TRBJ2-1|.|15|TRBV20-1
CSWVTGLSSYNEQFF
TGCAGTTGGGTCACGGGGCTTAGCTCCTACAATGAGCAGTTCTTC
>many|TRBJ2-7|TRBD1|16|TRBV24-1
CATSASWTGRSYEQYF
TGTGCCACCAGTGCCTCCTGGACAGGGCGGTCCTACGAGCAGTACTTC
>few|TRBJ2-2|TRBD1|16|TRBV25-1
CASEATPTGDTGELFF
TGTGCCAGCGAAGCTACACCGACAGGGGACACCGGGGAGCTGTTTTTT
>few|TRBJ1-5|.|15|TRBV29-1
CSVGAGVNSNQPQHF
TGCAGCGTGGGGGCCGGGGTCAATAGCAATCAGCCCCAGCATTTT
>.|TRBJ2-4|.|15|TRBV9
CASSVEWESKNIQYF
TGTGCCAGCAGCGTAGAGTGGGAGAGCAAAAACATTCAGTACTTC
>many|TRBJ2-1|.|11|TRBV5-1
CASSFRYEQFF
TGCGCCAGCAGCTTTCGATATGAGCAGTTCTTC
>once|TRBJ2-2|TRBD2|12|TRBV7-2
CASGGLAGELFF
TGTGCCAGCGGAGGACTAGCGGGGGAGCTGTTTTTT
>few|TRBJ1-2|.|15|TRBV2
CASSESSNTNYGYTF
TGTGCCAGCAGTGAATCTAGCAACACTAACTATGGCTACACCTTC
>few|TRBJ1-3|TRBD1|14|TRBV28
CASWGQISGNTIYF
TGTGCCAGCTGGGGACAGATTTCTGGAAACACCATATATTTT
>few|TRBJ1-4|.|14|TRBV29-1
CSVRTGIEDEKLFF
TGCAGCGTTCGTACAGGGATTGAAGATGAAAAACTGTTTTTT
>many|TRBJ1-1|.|16|TRBV6-1
CASSEEGKGWNTEAFF
TGTGCCAGCAGTGAAGAAGGAAAAGGATGGAACACTGAAGCTTTCTTT
>many|TRBJ2-5|TRBD1|15|TRBV2
CASSGRQGNLETQYF
TGTGCCAGCAGTGGTCGACAGGGTAATCTAGAGACCCAGTACTTC
>few|TRBJ2-1|.|14|TRBV18
CASSPRLAYNEQLF
TGTGCCAGCTCACCACGCCTAGCCTACAATGAGCAGCTCTTC
>once|TRBJ2-1|TRBD1|17|TRBV6-2/TRBV6-3
CASSPDREWDLNNEQFF
TGTGCCAGCAGTCCGGACAGGGAGTGGGACCTCAACAATGAGCAGTTCTTC
>many|TRBJ2-7|.|14|TRBV18
CASSLIGEAGEQYF
TGTGCCAGCTCCTTAATCGGGGAGGCGGGTGAGCAGTACTTC
>few|TRBJ2-4|.|16|TRBV4-1
CASSQGATGGGNIQYF
TGCGCCAGCAGCCAAGGGGCTACAGGGGGAGGGAACATTCAGTACTTC
>many|TRBJ2-3|TRBD2|17|TRBV7-2
CASSLVPAGAGEDTQYF
TGTGCCAGCAGCTTAGTCCCTGCGGGAGCGGGGGAAGATACGCAGTATTTT
>many|TRBJ1-1|TRBD1|15|TRBV28
CASSRTLQGETEAFF
TGTGCCAGCAGCCGGACACTGCAGGGGGAAACTGAAGCTTTCTTT
>.|TRBJ2-1|TRBD2|18|TRBV7-6
CASSLSGAVLLRRNEQFF
TGTGCCAGCAGCTTGAGCGGGGCAGTTCTTTTACGGCGGAATGAGCAGTTCTTC
>many|TRBJ2-3|TRBD2|17|TRBV5-1
CASSPFPSGSATDTQYF
TGCGCCAGCAGCCCTTTTCCTAGCGGGAGCGCCACAGATACGCAGTATTTT
>few|TRBJ2-2|.|13|TRBV9
CASSVGLAGELFF
TGTGCCAGCAGCGTAGGCTTGGCCGGGGAGCTGTTTTTT
>.|TRBJ1-5|.|14|TRBV19
CASSRQGLDQPQHF
TGTGCCAGTAGTAGGCAGGGGTTAGATCAGCCCCAGCATTTT
>.|TRBJ1-4|.|15|TRBV9
CASSVTEGVGEKLFF
TGTGCCAGCAGCGTAACGGAGGGCGTGGGGGAAAAACTGTTTTTT
>.|TRBJ2-1|TRBD2|14|TRBV24-1
CATSTGGTHNEQFF
TGTGCCACCAGTACGGGGGGAACCCACAATGAGCAGTTCTTC